These T cell receptor beta chains were read from a single sample in a study of shared clonotypes between healthy human individuals. The protocol was immunoSEQ multiplex PCR, while the TCRdb copy is restricted to in-frame clones and leaves out a portion. The table records 2 million to 3 million clones, 80% to 95% of them present only once. The sample comprised naive CD4+ T cells from PBMCs. The receptors derive from a man younger than 35 in good health. Some clones in this sample may be carry-over from other donors' samples. The CDR3 runs from the conserved cysteine through the conserved F or W. A D gene is named only where the DNA matches it firmly. The listing skips clone size in some rows; elsewhere it reads once, few, many or a size class.

abundance: -
j_gene: TRBJ2-7
d_gene: TRBD1
v_gene: TRBV25-1
CDR3aa: CASTRQGAYEQYF
CDR3nt: TGTGCCAGCACCCGACAGGGGGCGTATGAGCAGTACTTC

abundance: -
j_gene: TRBJ1-5
d_gene: TRBD1
v_gene: TRBV19
CDR3aa: CASRSTGGEYQPQHF
CDR3nt: TGTGCCAGTAGATCGACAGGGGGCGAATATCAGCCCCAGCATTTT

abundance: -
j_gene: TRBJ2-1
d_gene: -
v_gene: TRBV28
CDR3aa: CASSLSGHYNEQFF
CDR3nt: TGTGCCAGCAGTCTTAGCGGTCATTACAATGAGCAGTTCTTC

abundance: -
j_gene: TRBJ2-5
d_gene: -
v_gene: TRBV7-9
CDR3aa: CASSRALGETQYF
CDR3nt: TGTGCCAGCAGCCGGGCGCTTGGGGAGACCCAGTACTTC

abundance: -
j_gene: TRBJ2-3
d_gene: TRBD2
v_gene: TRBV5-4
CDR3aa: CASSLAGLTDTQYF
CDR3nt: TGTGCCAGCAGCTTAGCGGGACTCACAGATACGCAGTATTTT

abundance: -
j_gene: TRBJ2-7
d_gene: -
v_gene: TRBV28
CDR3aa: CASSFLEVGSYEQYF
CDR3nt: TGTGCCAGCAGTTTTCTGGAGGTCGGCTCCTACGAGCAGTACTTC

abundance: -
j_gene: TRBJ1-3
d_gene: -
v_gene: TRBV5-6
CDR3aa: CASSWGGFSGNTIYF
CDR3nt: TGTGCCAGCAGCTGGGGTGGGTTCTCTGGAAACACCATATATTTT

abundance: -
j_gene: TRBJ2-7
d_gene: TRBD2
v_gene: TRBV19
CDR3aa: CASSIELTSFSYEQYF
CDR3nt: TGTGCCAGTAGTATAGAGTTGACTAGCTTTTCCTACGAGCAGTACTTC

abundance: once
j_gene: TRBJ2-3
d_gene: TRBD2
v_gene: TRBV29-1
CDR3aa: CSVEDLGLAGGTDTQYF
CDR3nt: TGCAGCGTTGAAGATCTTGGGCTAGCGGGAGGCACAGATACGCAGTATTTT

abundance: -
j_gene: TRBJ2-4
d_gene: TRBD2
v_gene: TRBV30
CDR3aa: CAWTPGLAGGSGNIQYF
CDR3nt: TGTGCCTGGACTCCGGGACTAGCGGGAGGGAGTGGAAACATTCAGTACTTC

abundance: -
j_gene: TRBJ1-2
d_gene: -
v_gene: TRBV11-2
CDR3aa: CASSHSYGYTF
CDR3nt: TGTGCCAGCAGCCACTCTTATGGCTACACCTTC

abundance: -
j_gene: TRBJ2-7
d_gene: TRBD2
v_gene: TRBV7-3
CDR3aa: CASSPGLARTYEQYF
CDR3nt: TGTGCCAGCAGCCCAGGACTAGCGCGGACCTACGAGCAGTACTTC

abundance: -
j_gene: TRBJ2-3
d_gene: TRBD2
v_gene: TRBV9
CDR3aa: CASSRGASGMRDTQYF
CDR3nt: TGTGCCAGCAGCCGCGGCGCTAGCGGGATGAGGGATACGCAGTATTTT

abundance: few
j_gene: TRBJ2-2
d_gene: TRBD1
v_gene: TRBV29-1
CDR3aa: CSVEGATIPGELFF
CDR3nt: TGCAGCGTCGAGGGGGCCACGATACCCGGGGAGCTGTTTTTT

abundance: -
j_gene: TRBJ1-1
d_gene: TRBD1
v_gene: TRBV28
CDR3aa: CATRQGRTEAFF
CDR3nt: TGTGCCACCAGACAGGGAAGGACTGAAGCTTTCTTT

abundance: -
j_gene: TRBJ1-3
d_gene: -
v_gene: TRBV6-5
CDR3aa: CASSYRGDSGNTIYF
CDR3nt: TGTGCCAGCAGTTACAGAGGAGACTCTGGAAACACCATATATTTT

abundance: -
j_gene: TRBJ2-3
d_gene: -
v_gene: TRBV7-8
CDR3aa: CASSSASRATDTQYF
CDR3nt: TGTGCCAGCAGCTCGGCTTCCCGGGCTACAGATACGCAGTATTTT

abundance: -
j_gene: TRBJ2-2
d_gene: -
v_gene: TRBV9
CDR3aa: CASSDRRANTGELFF
CDR3nt: TGTGCCAGCAGTGACAGGCGGGCGAACACCGGGGAGCTGTTTTTT

abundance: -
j_gene: TRBJ1-1
d_gene: -
v_gene: TRBV7-2
CDR3aa: CASSLGRVTEAFF
CDR3nt: TGTGCCAGCAGCTTAGGTCGGGTTACTGAAGCTTTCTTT

abundance: -
j_gene: TRBJ2-3
d_gene: -
v_gene: TRBV6-4
CDR3aa: CASSLGGTSTDTQYF
CDR3nt: TGTGCATCCAGCCTTGGGGGTACGAGCACAGATACGCAGTATTTT

abundance: once
j_gene: TRBJ2-2
d_gene: -
v_gene: TRBV28
CDR3aa: CATIQRLNTGELFF
CDR3nt: TGTGCCACAATCCAAAGATTGAACACCGGGGAGCTGTTTTTT

abundance: -
j_gene: TRBJ2-3
d_gene: TRBD2
v_gene: TRBV18
CDR3aa: CASSPTQTSGLTDTQYF
CDR3nt: TGTGCCAGCTCACCAACCCAGACTAGCGGTCTCACAGATACGCAGTATTTT

abundance: -
j_gene: TRBJ1-4
d_gene: -
v_gene: TRBV5-5
CDR3aa: CASSLIPHNEKLFF
CDR3nt: TGTGCCAGCAGCTTGATCCCCCATAATGAAAAACTGTTTTTT

abundance: -
j_gene: TRBJ2-1
d_gene: TRBD1
v_gene: TRBV29-1
CDR3aa: CSVEDRGLHPGRIYNEQFF
CDR3nt: TGCAGCGTGGAGGACAGGGGGCTTCACCCGGGGCGGATCTACAATGAGCAGTTCTTC

abundance: -
j_gene: TRBJ2-7
d_gene: TRBD1
v_gene: TRBV2
CDR3aa: CASSTDRGSYEQYF
CDR3nt: TGTGCCAGCAGTACCGACAGGGGCTCCTACGAGCAGTACTTC

abundance: -
j_gene: TRBJ2-2
d_gene: -
v_gene: TRBV29-1
CDR3aa: CSPRGMTGELFF
CDR3nt: TGCAGCCCTAGGGGTATGACCGGGGAGCTGTTTTTT

abundance: -
j_gene: TRBJ2-6
d_gene: -
v_gene: TRBV11-2
CDR3aa: CASSFRLTGANVLTF
CDR3nt: TGTGCCAGCAGCTTCCGGCTAACTGGGGCCAACGTCCTGACTTTC

abundance: -
j_gene: TRBJ1-5
d_gene: -
v_gene: TRBV5-3
CDR3aa: CARSLEVENQPQHF
CDR3nt: TGTGCCAGAAGCTTGGAGGTGGAGAATCAGCCCCAGCATTTT

abundance: -
j_gene: TRBJ2-7
d_gene: TRBD1
v_gene: TRBV19
CDR3aa: CASSIGDRTSYEQYF
CDR3nt: TGTGCCAGTAGTATAGGGGACAGGACCTCCTACGAGCAGTACTTC

abundance: -
j_gene: TRBJ2-7
d_gene: TRBD2
v_gene: TRBV27
CDR3aa: CASSFGLAGGEQYF
CDR3nt: TGTGCCAGCAGTTTCGGGCTAGCGGGAGGCGAGCAGTACTTC

abundance: -
j_gene: TRBJ1-1
d_gene: TRBD1
v_gene: TRBV29-1
CDR3aa: CSVEDGGQNEAFF
CDR3nt: TGCAGCGTTGAAGATGGGGGACAGAATGAAGCTTTCTTT

abundance: -
j_gene: TRBJ2-1
d_gene: TRBD2
v_gene: TRBV9
CDR3aa: CASSVALAGEGYNEQFF
CDR3nt: TGTGCCAGCAGCGTAGCGCTAGCGGGAGAGGGGTACAATGAGCAGTTCTTC

abundance: once
j_gene: TRBJ1-3
d_gene: -
v_gene: TRBV7-3
CDR3aa: CASSFGPGNTIYF
CDR3nt: TGTGCCAGCAGCTTTGGACCGGGAAACACCATATATTTT

abundance: -
j_gene: TRBJ2-6
d_gene: -
v_gene: TRBV2
CDR3aa: CASKVRVTGISGANVLTF
CDR3nt: TGTGCCAGCAAAGTAAGAGTGACAGGCATCTCTGGGGCCAACGTCCTGACTTTC

abundance: once
j_gene: TRBJ2-7
d_gene: TRBD1
v_gene: TRBV7-2
CDR3aa: CASSPRPGTGGYEQYF
CDR3nt: TGTGCCAGCAGCCCCCGTCCCGGGACAGGGGGCTACGAGCAGTACTTC

abundance: -
j_gene: TRBJ2-3
d_gene: -
v_gene: TRBV5-1
CDR3aa: CASSFGGEGDTQYF
CDR3nt: TGCGCCAGCAGCTTCGGGGGAGAGGGTGATACGCAGTATTTT

abundance: -
j_gene: TRBJ2-1
d_gene: -
v_gene: TRBV6-1
CDR3aa: CASSEGSSDVRFF
CDR3nt: TGTGCCAGCAGTGAAGGGAGCAGCGACGTGCGGTTCTTC

abundance: -
j_gene: TRBJ1-2
d_gene: -
v_gene: TRBV6-1
CDR3aa: CASSDPGYGYTF
CDR3nt: TGTGCCAGCAGTGACCCAGGGTATGGCTACACCTTC

abundance: -
j_gene: TRBJ2-5
d_gene: -
v_gene: TRBV5-1
CDR3aa: CASRYIAGQETQYF
CDR3nt: TGCGCCAGCAGATACATAGCTGGCCAAGAGACCCAGTACTTC

abundance: once
j_gene: TRBJ1-5
d_gene: -
v_gene: TRBV9
CDR3aa: CASSRDPYSNQPQHF
CDR3nt: TGTGCCAGCAGCCGGGACCCTTATAGCAATCAGCCCCAGCATTTT

abundance: once
j_gene: TRBJ2-7
d_gene: TRBD1
v_gene: TRBV28
CDR3aa: CASSARDRVLSEQYF
CDR3nt: TGTGCCAGCAGTGCCCGGGACAGGGTTCTTAGCGAGCAGTACTTC

abundance: -
j_gene: TRBJ2-2
d_gene: -
v_gene: TRBV7-3
CDR3aa: CASSSMGSNTGELFF
CDR3nt: TGTGCCAGCAGCTCGATGGGCAGTAACACCGGGGAGCTGTTTTTT

abundance: -
j_gene: TRBJ1-4
d_gene: -
v_gene: TRBV7-8
CDR3aa: CASSLAGGKSEKLFF
CDR3nt: TGTGCCAGCAGCTTAGCGGGGGGGAAAAGCGAAAAACTGTTTTTT

abundance: -
j_gene: TRBJ2-5
d_gene: -
v_gene: TRBV6-1
CDR3aa: CASSEGVGSETQYF
CDR3nt: TGTGCCAGCAGTGAAGGAGTCGGGAGCGAGACCCAGTACTTC

abundance: once
j_gene: TRBJ2-1
d_gene: TRBD2
v_gene: TRBV11-2
CDR3aa: CASRALAGSNNEQFF
CDR3nt: TGTGCCAGCAGAGCCCTAGCGGGCTCCAACAATGAGCAGTTCTTC

abundance: -
j_gene: TRBJ2-2
d_gene: -
v_gene: TRBV19
CDR3aa: CASGATRTASPGELFF
CDR3nt: TGTGCCAGTGGGGCAACGCGTACAGCCTCCCCCGGGGAGCTGTTTTTT

abundance: -
j_gene: TRBJ1-2
d_gene: -
v_gene: TRBV9
CDR3aa: CASSVARGNFGGYTF
CDR3nt: TGTGCCAGCAGCGTAGCCCGGGGGAATTTTGGAGGCTACACCTTC

abundance: -
j_gene: TRBJ1-2
d_gene: TRBD1
v_gene: TRBV6-5
CDR3aa: CASSYTTGGSLGYTF
CDR3nt: TGTGCCAGCAGTTATACGACAGGGGGGTCCCTTGGCTACACCTTC

abundance: -
j_gene: TRBJ1-5
d_gene: TRBD1
v_gene: TRBV28
CDR3aa: CASSRRQGRSDQPQHF
CDR3nt: TGTGCCAGCAGCCGCCGACAGGGTAGAAGCGATCAGCCCCAGCATTTT